This TCR beta chain was profiled in a study of OX40 agonist ivuxolimab in advanced cancers. Study summary: Of the patients, three showed partial responses, one with hepatocellular carcinoma and two with cutaneous melanoma. Study-level points and caveats: The expanded peripheral T cells' antigen specificity was not determined. The average count of expanded clones was higher among CD8+ T cells than among CD4+. The study observed clonal expansion of CD4+ and CD8+ blood T cells by week 6 at 0.1 to 3.0 mg/kg.

About this clone itself: Its antigen remains unidentified.

V was pared by 5 bases and J by 8 bases, with 15 bases between. Germline lookup yields CDR1 WNHNN and CDR2 SYGVQD (reference sequence). This CDR3 spans 14 amino acids. The data were produced by immunoSEQ multiplex PCR, yet TCRdb's version contains in-frame clones alone and is incomplete. The sample contains tens of thousands of clones, around 87% of which appear only once. Specimen: CD4+ or CD8+ T cells sorted from blood, collected in a trial of the OX40 agonist ivuxolimab. The chain joins TRBV10-1 to TRBJ2-2; D unresolved. This clonotype originated in an adult with an advanced solid tumor such as melanoma, head and neck, liver or kidney cancer. This CDR3 reads CASSRRRPPGELFF. The CDR3 nucleotides read TGCGCCAGCAGTCGGCGGCGGCCCCCGGGGGAGCTGTTTTTT.